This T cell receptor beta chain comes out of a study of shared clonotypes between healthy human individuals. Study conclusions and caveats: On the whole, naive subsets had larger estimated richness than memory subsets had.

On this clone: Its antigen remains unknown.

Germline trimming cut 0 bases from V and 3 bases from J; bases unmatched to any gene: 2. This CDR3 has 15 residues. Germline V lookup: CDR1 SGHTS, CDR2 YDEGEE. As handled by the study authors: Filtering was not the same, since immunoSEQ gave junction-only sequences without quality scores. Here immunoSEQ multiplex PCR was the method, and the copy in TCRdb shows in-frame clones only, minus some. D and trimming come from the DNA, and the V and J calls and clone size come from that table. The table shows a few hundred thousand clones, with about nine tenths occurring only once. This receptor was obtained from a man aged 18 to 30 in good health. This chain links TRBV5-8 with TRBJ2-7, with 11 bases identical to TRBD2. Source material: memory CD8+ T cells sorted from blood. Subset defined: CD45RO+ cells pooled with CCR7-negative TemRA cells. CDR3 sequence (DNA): TGTGCCAGCAGCTTGGGGGGGACTAGCGGCTACGAGCAGTACTTC. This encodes CASSLGGTSGYEQYF.